Sequencing of this T cell receptor beta chain was carried out in a study of blood T cell repertoires in COVID-19. As for the study in general: The study drew acute and convalescent COVID-19 samples from the United States, Italy and Spain.

This table comes from immunoSEQ multiplex PCR, and its TCRdb copy is limited to in-frame clones, with some not included. The profile covers around 140,000 clones, with 60% to 85% appearing a single time and less than 2.5% taken by the ten largest. Germline CDR1 SGHVS, CDR2 FNYEAQ. The CDR3 runs to 13 residues. Deletions cut 4 bases from V and 7 bases from J, with 13 bases between. This sequence originates from a woman aged 55-69 years with acute or convalescent COVID-19. V is TRBV7-6 and J is TRBJ2-5; D ambiguous. Specimen: peripheral blood. DNA of the CDR3: TGTGCCAGCAGCTCCGGGTCGCCGGGGACCCAGTACTTC. It encodes CASSSGSPGTQYF.